This entry describes one T cell receptor beta chain. This entry belongs to a study of long-term antiretroviral therapy in people with HIV. At the survey level, the v3.0 immunoSEQ assay was run. Generated by immunoSEQ multiplex PCR, the TCRdb table keeps only in-frame clones and is missing some. The table includes some 14,000 clones, about 80% detected once. Germline V gene sequence: CDR1 LGHNT, CDR2 FRNRAP. CDR3 length equals 14 residues. Losses at the gene ends were 7 bases for V and 7 bases for J; bases not matched to a gene: 11. J is TRBJ1-1 and V is TRBV12-5; TRBD1 matches 8 bases. The sample in question was unsorted PBMCs, obtained just before starting antiretroviral therapy. The TCR was taken from a man aged 40-50 years with HIV. The CDR3 coding sequence is TGTGCTAGTGCTCTACAGGGGGTCACAGGTGAAGCTTTCTTT. This gives the protein CASALQGVTGEAFF.